This is a list of T cell receptor beta chains from one sample in a study of T cells in Graves' hyperthyroidism and ophthalmopathy. MiXCR, applied by TCRdb to the multiplex PCR reads, yields one record per CDR3 protein. The data contain around 500,000 distinct CDR3 sequences, approximately 22% of them seen just once; the ten biggest clones take up around 50%. The material sequenced was blood. The receptors here all came from a woman aged 70-85 years with Graves' ophthalmopathy. The CDR3 runs from the conserved cysteine through the conserved F or W. The D gene is left open where the match is weak. Size values are once, few and many counts, or a class for expanded clones, and some rows have none.

CDR3 length,V gene,clone size,J gene,D gene,CDR3 DNA,CDR3 protein
15,TRBV2,.,TRBJ1-5,.,TGTGCCAGCAGTGAGCCGTTGCGGGGCAATCAGCCCCAGCATTTT,CASSEPLRGNQPQHF
14,TRBV6-1,few,TRBJ2-4,.,TGTGCCAGCAGTTCCAACGTCATGAAAAACATTCAGTACTTC,CASSSNVMKNIQYF
18,TRBV19,few,TRBJ2-1,TRBD2,TGTGCCAGTAGTAAGGGACTAGCGGGAGCGGGCTCCTACAATGAGCAGTTCTTC,CASSKGLAGAGSYNEQFF
14,TRBV30,.,TRBJ2-7,.,TGTGCCTGGAGTGGCAGGCTCTTCTCCTACGAGCAGTACTTC,CAWSGRLFSYEQYF
17,TRBV3-1,few,TRBJ2-1,TRBD2,TGTGCCAGCAGCGGACTAGCGGGGACGATATCCTACAATGAGCAGTTCTTC,CASSGLAGTISYNEQFF
18,TRBV19,few,TRBJ2-7,TRBD2,TGTGCCAGTAGTATGGGACAGTTGACTAGCGGGACACCCTACGAGCAGTACTTC,CASSMGQLTSGTPYEQYF
16,TRBV20-1,.,TRBJ1-5,TRBD1,TGCAGTGCTAGAAATCCCGCGACAGCCGACAGGGAGCCCCAGCATTTT,CSARNPATADREPQHF
14,TRBV18,.,TRBJ1-2,.,TGTGCCAGCTCACCACCGACCCCTAACTATGGCTACACCTTC,CASSPPTPNYGYTF
11,TRBV15,few,TRBJ2-1,TRBD2,TGTGCCACCAGAGCGGGGCCGAAGCAGTTCTTC,CATRAGPKQFF
18,TRBV7-2,few,TRBJ2-2,TRBD2,TGTGCCAGCAGCCGGACTAGCGGGACCATCCTGAACACCGGGGAGCTGTTTTTT,CASSRTSGTILNTGELFF
14,TRBV20-1,many,TRBJ1-5,TRBD1,TGCAGTGCTAGAAGGACAGGGATCAATCAGCCCCAGCATTTT,CSARRTGINQPQHF
10,TRBV6-1,few,TRBJ2-3,.,TGTGCCAGCAGTGAAGAGGTGCAGTATTTT,CASSEEVQYF
12,TRBV5-4,.,TRBJ1-2,.,TGTGCCAGCAGCTCCCAGACCTATGGCTACACCTTC,CASSSQTYGYTF
17,TRBV28,many,TRBJ1-6,.,TGTGCCAGCAGTATCCCCTCCGCGCAGCGAGCTAATTCACCCCTCCACTTT,CASSIPSAQRANSPLHF
15,TRBV7-2,few,TRBJ2-1,TRBD1,TGTGCCAGCAGCCCCGGGACAGGCACCTACAATGAGCAGTTCTTC,CASSPGTGTYNEQFF
13,TRBV30,.,TRBJ2-4,TRBD1,TGTGCCTGGAGTGGGTCCAGGGGGCAAATTCAGTACTTC,CAWSGSRGQIQYF
17,TRBV5-1,.,TRBJ2-7,TRBD2,TGCGCCAGCAGCTTGGCCGGGACTAGCGGGACCTCCTACGAGCAGTACTTC,CASSLAGTSGTSYEQYF
12,TRBV12-3/TRBV12-4,few,TRBJ2-7,.,TGTGCCAGCAGTTCTACTCAACGGGAGCAGTACTTC,CASSSTQREQYF
15,TRBV29-1,.,TRBJ2-3,.,TGCAGCGTTGAATTGACTAGTAGGAGCACAGATACGCAGTATTTT,CSVELTSRSTDTQYF
14,TRBV28,few,TRBJ2-5,.,TGTGCCAGCAATCTTCAGGCCACCGGGGAGACCCAGTACTTC,CASNLQATGETQYF
13,TRBV29-1,few,TRBJ1-2,TRBD1,TGCAGCGTACCTAGGGGGCAGGGCTATGGCTACACCTTC,CSVPRGQGYGYTF
12,TRBV12-3/TRBV12-4,.,TRBJ1-1,.,TGTGCCAGCAGAAACGGGGCCAGTAAAGCTTTCTTT,CASRNGASKAFF
19,TRBV4-1,.,TRBJ2-3,TRBD2,TGCGCCAGCAGCCGCCAGACTAGCGGGAGGAAAATTAGGACAGATACGCAGTATTTT,CASSRQTSGRKIRTDTQYF
14,TRBV4-1,once,TRBJ1-2,.,TGCGCCAGCAGCCAAGTTGCGGGCTCTCCTGGCTACACCTTC,CASSQVAGSPGYTF
15,TRBV2,many,TRBJ2-3,.,TGTGCCAGCAGTGAAGCGGGCCCCCCGACAGATACGCAGTATTTT,CASSEAGPPTDTQYF
14,TRBV6-1,many,TRBJ2-5,.,TGTGCCAGCATAAATAGAGCGGTCCAAGAGACCCAGTACTTC,CASINRAVQETQYF
14,TRBV6-1,once,TRBJ2-1,.,TGTGCCAGCAGCGAGGCCGTTTCAAACAATGAGCAGTTCTTC,CASSEAVSNNEQFF
14,TRBV12-3/TRBV12-4,many,TRBJ1-1,.,TGTGCCAGCAGTTTAAGGCAGCAGGACACTGAAGCTTTCTTT,CASSLRQQDTEAFF
15,TRBV28,many,TRBJ2-1,TRBD2,TGTGCCAGCAGTTTTTGGGCTAGCGGGAAAAATGAGCAGTTCTTC,CASSFWASGKNEQFF
13,TRBV7-6,.,TRBJ2-5,.,TGTGCCAGCAGCCGACCCGGGGTCGAGACCCAGTACTTC,CASSRPGVETQYF
15,TRBV5-1,few,TRBJ1-6,TRBD1,TGCGCCAGCAGCTTGGCAGGGGGCGAGAATTCACCCCTCCACTTT,CASSLAGGENSPLHF
12,TRBV30,.,TRBJ1-2,.,TGTGCCTGGAGAAGGGGGGCTGGGGGCTACACCTTC,CAWRRGAGGYTF
16,TRBV12-3/TRBV12-4,.,TRBJ1-4,TRBD1,TGTGCCAGCACCGAGGGGACAGGGGGCGTGGGCCGAAAACTGTTTTTT,CASTEGTGGVGRKLFF
12,TRBV5-1,.,TRBJ1-1,.,TGCGCCAGCAGAACCATGAACACTGAAGCTTTCTTT,CASRTMNTEAFF
14,TRBV7-3,many,TRBJ2-1,.,TGTGCCAGCAGCTTAACCGTCATGGACAATGAGCAGTTCTTC,CASSLTVMDNEQFF
11,TRBV7-2,.,TRBJ1-2,.,TGTGCCAGCAGCTTAGTTTCGCGGATGACCTTC,CASSLVSRMTF
15,TRBV12-3/TRBV12-4,few,TRBJ2-1,.,TGTGCCAGCAGTTTAGAGAGGGAGACCTACAATGAGCAGTTCTTC,CASSLERETYNEQFF
14,TRBV19,.,TRBJ1-2,TRBD1,TGTGCCAGTAGTAGAGACAGGGGGCTCTATGGCTACACCTTC,CASSRDRGLYGYTF
15,TRBV6-1,many,TRBJ1-5,TRBD1,TGTGCCAGCAGTTCTGCGACAGGGCCGAGTCAGCCCCAGCATTTT,CASSSATGPSQPQHF
16,TRBV7-2,few,TRBJ1-4,.,TGTGCCAGCAGCACTACCCATGGACAGCTTAATGAAAAACTGTTTTTT,CASSTTHGQLNEKLFF
15,TRBV2,many,TRBJ2-7,TRBD2,TGTGCCAGCAGTGAACTAGCGGTAAGCTCCTACGAGCAGTACTTC,CASSELAVSSYEQYF
11,TRBV28,few,TRBJ1-2,.,TGTGCCAGCAGAAGTGCCTGGGGCTACACCTTC,CASRSAWGYTF